This T cell receptor (beta chain) was recovered during a study of shared clonotypes between healthy human individuals. The CDR3 has 12 amino acids. Germline-derived CDR1 and CDR2 are SQVTM and ANQGSEA. The V end was cut by 3 bases, the J end by 5 bases, with 10 bases between. The assay was immunoSEQ multiplex PCR, and TCRdb's table has in-frame clones only and misses some. Here the sample spans some 680,000 clones, roughly 73% being singletons. This clone has only a few counts. Sequencing input: memory CD4+ T cells sorted from blood. Subset noted: CD45RA-negative fraction. The chain employs TRBV29-1 and TRBJ2-5; tentative D call: TRBD2 (6 bases). This sequence originates from a woman between 25 and 40 years old in good health. The CDR3 DNA reads TGCAGCGTTGATGGCGGGGTGGAGACCCAGTACTTC. This sequence encodes CSVDGGVETQYF.